Listed below are T cell receptor beta chains from one sample, sequenced in a study of CD8+ T cells in alopecia areata. The repertoire was sequenced with immunoSEQ multiplex PCR; TCRdb's copy has only in-frame clones and lacks some. Of tens of thousands of clones listed, around 70% are singletons. The sample in question was CD8+ T cells sorted from blood, obtained around week 44, from a patient treated with tofacitinib. Receptors were obtained from a human donor with alopecia areata. The CDR3 runs from the conserved cysteine through the conserved F or W. D genes are given only for firm matches. Size is omitted from some rows. Given values are once, few, many or a class for expanded clones.

>TRBJ2-7|few|-|TRBV7-2
CASSLASSYEQYF
TGTGCCAGCAGCTTGGCCTCCTCCTACGAGCAGTACTTC
>TRBJ1-4|-|-|TRBV6-6
CASSPRQQTYEKLFF
TGTGCCAGCAGTCCCCGGCAGCAGACGTATGAAAAACTGTTTTTT
>TRBJ2-7|-|-|TRBV6-6
CASSYSVLQPTYEQYF
TGTGCCAGCAGTTACTCCGTCCTCCAACCAACCTACGAGCAGTACTTC
>TRBJ2-7|few|TRBD2|TRBV4-1
CASSQSQPSGGDSYEQYF
TGCGCCAGCAGCCAATCACAACCTAGCGGGGGGGACTCCTACGAGCAGTACTTC
>TRBJ2-2|-|-|TRBV29-1
CSADPGTGTGELFF
TGCAGCGCGGACCCAGGGACCGGCACCGGGGAGCTGTTTTTT
>TRBJ1-1|-|-|TRBV9
CASSPSSAMNTEAFF
TGTGCCAGCAGCCCCAGCTCTGCCATGAACACTGAAGCTTTCTTT
>TRBJ2-5|-|TRBD2|TRBV5-6
CASSSLAGGLDETQYF
TGTGCCAGCAGTTCTCTAGCGGGGGGGCTGGATGAGACCCAGTACTTC
>TRBJ2-2|-|-|TRBV11-2
CASSLSRAGELFF
TGTGCCAGCAGCTTATCAAGGGCCGGGGAGCTGTTTTTT
>TRBJ2-3|once|-|TRBV27
CASSPEGTDTQYF
TGTGCCAGCAGCCCGGAGGGAACAGATACGCAGTATTTT
>TRBJ1-2|many|-|TRBV10-2
CASREGQPGGYTF
TGCGCCAGCAGAGAAGGGCAGCCGGGGGGCTACACCTTC
>TRBJ1-2|-|-|TRBV10-2
CASSESVRGEDGYTF
TGCGCCAGCAGTGAGTCTGTAAGGGGCGAGGATGGCTACACCTTC
>TRBJ1-2|-|TRBD1|TRBV13
CASSFRTGNYGYTF
TGTGCCAGCAGCTTCCGGACAGGGAACTATGGCTACACCTTC
>TRBJ1-2|-|-|TRBV29-1
CSVEHGTSPRAGYTF
TGCAGCGTGGAGCACGGGACAAGCCCTAGGGCTGGCTACACCTTC
>TRBJ1-1|-|-|TRBV9
CASSAGQATEAFF
TGTGCCAGCAGCGCTGGACAAGCAACTGAAGCTTTCTTT
>TRBJ1-1|once|-|TRBV29-1
CSALGDQLEAFF
TGCAGCGCCCTCGGGGACCAACTTGAAGCTTTCTTT
>TRBJ1-6|few|-|TRBV7-9
CASSYGDNSPLHF
TGTGCCAGCAGCTATGGAGATAATTCACCCCTCCACTTT
>TRBJ2-2|-|-|TRBV19
CASTSGPQNTGELFF
TGTGCCAGCACCAGCGGGCCTCAGAACACCGGGGAGCTGTTTTTT
>TRBJ1-1|-|-|TRBV30
CAWSSGSDTEAFF
TGTGCCTGGAGTTCAGGGTCGGACACTGAAGCTTTCTTT
>TRBJ1-5|-|-|TRBV27
CASSLQGVGNQPQHF
TGTGCCAGCAGTTTACAGGGTGTTGGCAATCAGCCCCAGCATTTT
>TRBJ1-3|-|-|TRBV30
CAWSEQGMDTIYF
TGTGCCTGGAGCGAACAGGGCATGGACACCATATATTTT
>TRBJ2-6|-|-|TRBV6-6
CASKNGLSGANVLTF
TGTGCCAGCAAAAATGGACTCTCTGGGGCCAACGTCCTGACTTTC
>TRBJ2-1|-|TRBD1|TRBV6-5
CASSHGQGAGNEQFF
TGTGCCAGCAGCCATGGACAGGGGGCAGGCAATGAGCAGTTCTTC
>TRBJ2-4|-|TRBD1|TRBV11-2
CASRERGQSKNIQYF
TGTGCCAGCAGGGAAAGGGGACAGAGCAAAAACATTCAGTACTTC
>TRBJ2-7|few|-|TRBV29-1
CSVEGGTEYEQYF
TGCAGCGTTGAGGGAGGGACAGAGTACGAGCAGTACTTC
>TRBJ1-1|-|-|TRBV4-3
CASSQERRNTEAFF
TGCGCCAGCAGCCAAGAGCGAAGGAACACTGAAGCTTTCTTT
>TRBJ1-5|-|TRBD1|TRBV10-3
CAISDGDRGRRNQPQHF
TGTGCCATCAGTGACGGAGACAGGGGAAGGCGGAATCAGCCCCAGCATTTT
>TRBJ2-3|-|-|TRBV10-3
CAIRRSPSTDTQYF
TGTGCCATCAGAAGATCCCCTAGCACAGATACGCAGTATTTT
>TRBJ2-3|-|TRBD1|TRBV9
CASSKGAKDTQYF
TGTGCCAGCAGCAAGGGGGCGAAGGATACGCAGTATTTT
>TRBJ1-1|few|-|TRBV5-1
CASRLATEAFF
TGCGCCAGCCGCCTGGCCACTGAAGCTTTCTTT
>TRBJ2-3|-|-|TRBV30
CAWNGGGTDTQYF
TGTGCCTGGAATGGGGGAGGAACAGATACGCAGTATTTT
>TRBJ2-1|-|TRBD1|TRBV13
CAGMSRGLNEQFF
TGTGCCGGGATGAGCAGGGGGCTGAATGAGCAGTTCTTC
>TRBJ1-2|few|-|TRBV16
CASSPWEGINYGYTF
TGTGCCAGCAGCCCCTGGGAGGGGATAAACTATGGCTACACCTTC
>TRBJ1-1|-|-|TRBV2
CASSEPHRNTEAFF
TGTGCCAGCAGTGAACCCCACAGGAACACTGAAGCTTTCTTT
>TRBJ2-1|-|TRBD2|TRBV4-3
CASSQDRSGRGAYNEQFF
TGCGCCAGCAGCCAAGACCGAAGTGGGCGGGGGGCCTACAATGAGCAGTTCTTC
>TRBJ1-1|-|-|TRBV7-9
CASSPSGVGNTEAFF
TGTGCCAGCAGCCCGTCCGGGGTTGGGAACACTGAAGCTTTCTTT
>TRBJ2-7|-|-|TRBV4-3
CASSQDSQGYEQYF
TGCGCCAGCAGCCAAGATAGCCAAGGCTACGAGCAGTACTTC
>TRBJ1-4|-|-|TRBV27
CASSFRGTEKLFF
TGTGCCAGCAGTTTTAGAGGGACTGAAAAACTGTTTTTT
>TRBJ1-1|-|-|TRBV19
CASWTGSVNTEAFF
TGTGCCAGTTGGACGGGGTCGGTGAACACTGAAGCTTTCTTT
>TRBJ2-3|few|-|TRBV7-9
CASSINRASLTDTQYF
TGTGCCAGCAGCATAAATCGGGCTAGTCTAACAGATACGCAGTATTTT
>TRBJ2-7|-|TRBD2|TRBV27
CASSFSSGESSYEQYF
TGTGCCAGCAGTTTTTCTAGCGGGGAAAGCTCCTACGAGCAGTACTTC
>TRBJ2-6|medium-sized|-|TRBV7-2
CASSLSTGANVLTF
TGTGCCAGCAGCTTAAGTACCGGGGCCAACGTCCTGACTTTC
>TRBJ2-1|-|TRBD2|TRBV27
CASRPGLANNEQFF
TGTGCCAGCAGGCCGGGACTAGCGAACAATGAGCAGTTCTTC
>TRBJ2-7|few|TRBD1|TRBV14
CASSLDRRSYEQYF
TGTGCCAGCAGCTTGGACAGGCGCTCCTACGAGCAGTACTTC
>TRBJ2-3|-|-|TRBV4-3
CASSQERARVGTDTQYF
TGCGCCAGCAGCCAAGAGAGGGCTAGGGTTGGCACAGATACGCAGTATTTT
>TRBJ2-1|-|-|TRBV6-6
CASSQGTVYNEQFF
TGTGCCAGCAGCCAAGGGACGGTATACAATGAGCAGTTCTTC